This is a list of T cell receptor beta chains from one sample in a study of beta chain features in type 1 diabetes. TCRdb keeps only in-frame clones here, not all; method: immunoSEQ multiplex PCR. Of 640,000 or so clones in the sample, roughly an eighth were seen once. Material for sequencing was naive CD4+ T cells from blood. The receptors here all came from a man younger than 35 with type 1 diabetes. Each CDR3 is given with its conserved first and last residue. The D gene is left open where the match is weak. A row's size may be missing; if present it is once, few, many or a size class.

TRBJ2-1	TRBV7-9	.	few	CASSFRWGTFF	TGTGCCAGCAGCTTCCGTTGGGGAACGTTCTTC
TRBJ1-2	TRBV11-2	.	few	CASSGTTGPAGYGYTF	TGTGCCAGCAGCGGAACGACAGGCCCCGCGGGGTATGGCTACACCTTC
TRBJ1-2	TRBV27	TRBD1	few	CASSLFGGQGRDGYTF	TGTGCCAGCAGTTTATTCGGGGGACAGGGAAGGGATGGCTACACCTTC
TRBJ2-7	TRBV27	.	few	CASRQMRPYEQYF	TGTGCCAGCAGGCAGATGCGTCCCTACGAGCAGTACTTC
TRBJ1-5	TRBV2	.	.	CASRGTGNQPQHF	TGTGCCAGCAGGGGAACAGGGAATCAGCCCCAGCATTTT
TRBJ2-5	TRBV7-9	.	.	CASSLNPGETQYF	TGTGCCAGCAGCTTAAACCCGGGGGAGACCCAGTACTTC
TRBJ1-1	TRBV29-1	.	few	CSVGPTGGWGDEAFF	TGCAGCGTTGGCCCCACTGGGGGATGGGGTGATGAAGCTTTCTTT
TRBJ2-2	TRBV4-1	TRBD1	.	CASSLRGWAGELFF	TGCGCCAGCAGCCTCAGGGGGTGGGCCGGGGAGCTGTTTTTT
TRBJ2-2	TRBV27	TRBD1	few	CASGEQGASTGELFF	TGTGCCAGCGGAGAACAGGGGGCCTCCACCGGGGAGCTGTTTTTT
TRBJ2-6	TRBV30	.	few	CAWRSPSGANVLTF	TGTGCCTGGAGGTCTCCCTCTGGGGCCAACGTCCTGACTTTC
TRBJ2-7	TRBV7-9	TRBD2	few	CASSLRGGPPYEQYF	TGTGCCAGCAGCTTAAGGGGAGGGCCTCCCTACGAGCAGTACTTC
TRBJ2-5	TRBV11-2	TRBD2	.	CASSLDPGLEYF	TGTGCCAGCAGCTTAGATCCGGGACTAGAATACTTC
TRBJ2-7	TRBV27	.	.	CASSLKWLPGNYGNSHEQYF	TGTGCCAGCAGTTTAAAGTGGCTACCCGGAAACTACGGTAATTCCCACGAGCAGTACTTC
TRBJ1-6	TRBV28	.	few	CASGGSYNSPLHF	TGTGCCAGCGGCGGATCCTATAATTCACCCCTCCACTTT
TRBJ1-1	TRBV7-2	TRBD1	few	CASSSGGTGAANTEAFF	TGTGCCAGCAGCTCCGGCGGGACAGGGGCAGCGAACACTGAAGCTTTCTTT
TRBJ2-7	TRBV5-1	TRBD2	few	CASSPSGGLPYEQYF	TGCGCCAGCAGCCCGAGCGGGGGGCTTCCCTACGAGCAGTACTTC
TRBJ2-7	TRBV25-1	.	few	CASRGTSETYEQYF	TGTGCCAGCAGGGGAACATCGGAGACCTACGAGCAGTACTTC
TRBJ2-1	TRBV27	TRBD1	few	CASSLLGTGDLLRQFF	TGTGCCAGCAGTCTCCTCGGGACAGGGGATTTACTGAGGCAGTTCTTC